These 7 T cell receptor beta chains share one sample of origin, sequenced in a study of T cells after posttransplantation cyclophosphamide. Clones were sequenced by immunoSEQ multiplex PCR, and TCRdb holds only the in-frame ones, with some missing. This sample has some 10,000 clones, each found more than once. A marrow graft followed busulfan-fludarabine conditioning, with cyclophosphamide on days +3 and +4. The input for sequencing was PBMCs, taken after allogeneic stem cell transplant with posttransplant cyclophosphamide. These receptors came from a female patient aged 40 to 55 who received an allogeneic stem cell transplant from a related donor, was CMV-positive, and had no GVHD. A subset of T cells may come from the graft donor.

This clone was seen many times. The V call is TRBV4-1, the J call TRBJ2-5; possibly TRBD1 for D (6 bases). The CDR3 length is 16 residues. CDR1 is MGHRA, CDR2 YSYEKL, per germline. The V end lost 1 base, the J end lost 5 bases, and 17 bases lay between the germline ends. CDR3 in DNA: TGCGCCAGCAGCCAAGTCTCCGGACAGCTGGAGGAGACCCAGTACTTC. Translating gives CASSQVSGQLEETQYF.

This clone has at least ten counts. V is TRBV19 and J is TRBJ2-4; 10 bases map to TRBD1. Germline V CDR1 and CDR2: LNHDA, SQIVND (reference sequence). This CDR3 is 17 amino acids long. The trim removed 3 bases at V and 0 bases at J, leaving 5 bases unmatched. CDR3 coding DNA: TGTGCCAGTAGTATTAGTGGGACAGGGGTAGCCAAAAACATTCAGTACTTC. It encodes CASSISGTGVAKNIQYF.

This clone was observed at least ten times. V gene TRBV4-3 combines with J gene TRBJ2-7; D not resolved. V was pared by 4 bases and J by 0 bases, with 13 bases between. This CDR3 is 15 amino acids long. In germline, CDR1 is LGHNA, CDR2 YSLEER. Written as DNA, the CDR3 is TGCGCCAGCAGCCCCGGGTGGAAAAGCTCCTACGAGCAGTACTTC. Its translation: CASSPGWKSSYEQYF.

This clone was observed many times. The chain employs TRBV5-1 and TRBJ2-6; D is possibly TRBD1 (5 bases). The CDR3 sequence is 15 residues long. Germline loops: CDR1 SGHRS, CDR2 YFSETQ. The V and J ends lost 3 bases and 4 bases respectively, with 11 bases between them. CDR3 DNA sequence: TGCGCCAGCAGCTGGACACCGTCGGGGGCCAACGTCCTGACTTTC. Amino acid sequence: CASSWTPSGANVLTF. Based on the CDR3 plus reference TRBV5-1 and TRBJ2-6, the full variable domain is KAGVTQTPRYLIKTRGQQVTLSCSPISGHRSVSWYQQTPGQGLQFLFEYFSETQRNKGNFPGRFSGRQFSNSRSEMNVSTLELGDSALYLCASSWTPSGANVLTFGAGSRLTVL.

The chain combines TRBV29-1 with TRBJ2-7, with 7 bases matching TRBD2. CDR1 is SQVTM, CDR2 ANQGSEA, per germline. The V segment lost 3 bases and the J segment 6 bases; nucleotides outside the gene matches: 5. The CDR3 contains 12 residues. The CDR3 sequence: CSVESGGGEQYF. CDR3 DNA sequence: TGCAGCGTTGAGTCGGGGGGTGGCGAGCAGTACTTC.

This clone was counted ten times or more. J is TRBJ2-7 and V is TRBV7-6; no clear D. The CDR3 has 14 amino acids. Germline V gene data show CDR1 as SGHVS and CDR2 as FNYEAQ. The V end was cut by 2 bases, the J end by 0 bases, with 8 bases between. The CDR3: CASSLTENSYEQYF. CDR3 coding DNA: TGTGCCAGCAGCTTAACAGAAAACTCCTACGAGCAGTACTTC.

This clone was seen repeatedly, ten times or more. CDR3 coding DNA: TGCGCCAGCAGCCAAGTAGCAGATAGTAATTCACCCCTCCACTTT. It translates to CASSQVADSNSPLHF. This chain links TRBV4-1 with TRBJ1-6; D remains unclear. The CDR3 length is 15 residues. V was clipped by 1 base and J by 6 bases, with 10 bases between them. Germline lookup yields CDR1 MGHRA and CDR2 YSYEKL.